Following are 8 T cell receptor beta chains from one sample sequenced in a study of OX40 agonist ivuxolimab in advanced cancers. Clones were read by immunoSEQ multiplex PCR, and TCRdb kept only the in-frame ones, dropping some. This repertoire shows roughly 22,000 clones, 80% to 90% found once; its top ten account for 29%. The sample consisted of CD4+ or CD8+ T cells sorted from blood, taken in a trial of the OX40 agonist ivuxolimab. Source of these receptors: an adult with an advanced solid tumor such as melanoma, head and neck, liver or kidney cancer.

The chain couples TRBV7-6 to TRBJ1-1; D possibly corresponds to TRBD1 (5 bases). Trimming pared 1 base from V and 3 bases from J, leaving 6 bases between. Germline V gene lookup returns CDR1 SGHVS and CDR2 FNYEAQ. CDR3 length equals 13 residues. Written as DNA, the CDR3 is TGTGCCAGCAGCTTAGGACAGCACACTGAAGCTTTCTTT. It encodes CASSLGQHTEAFF.

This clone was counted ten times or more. The CDR3 DNA is TGTGCCAGCAGTTTCAGGGGGACGTACACTGAAGCTTTCTTT. Protein: CASSFRGTYTEAFF. This rearrangement joins TRBV28 to TRBJ1-1; 7 bases fit TRBD1. This CDR3 spans 14 amino acids. Germline V CDR1 and CDR2: MDHEN, SYDVKM. After removal of 3 bases from V and 3 bases from J, the junction contained 4 bases not matched to a gene. The full variable domain, in which reference TRBV28 and TRBJ1-1 provide the parts outside the CDR3, is DVKVTQSSRYLVKRTGEKVFLECVQDMDHENMFWYRQDPGLGLRLIYFSYDVKMKEKGDIPEGYSVSREKKERFSLILESASTNQTSMYLCASSFRGTYTEAFFGQGTRLTVV.

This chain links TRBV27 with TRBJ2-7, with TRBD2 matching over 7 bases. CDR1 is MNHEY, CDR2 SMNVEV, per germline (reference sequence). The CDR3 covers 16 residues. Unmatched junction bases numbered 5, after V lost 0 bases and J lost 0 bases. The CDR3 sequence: CASSLSGGRASYEQYF. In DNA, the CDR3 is TGTGCCAGCAGTTTATCGGGAGGGCGGGCCTCCTACGAGCAGTACTTC.

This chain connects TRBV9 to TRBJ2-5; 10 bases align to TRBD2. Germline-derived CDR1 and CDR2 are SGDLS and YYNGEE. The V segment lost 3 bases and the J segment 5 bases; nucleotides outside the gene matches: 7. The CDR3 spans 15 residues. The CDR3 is CASSASGGESETQYF. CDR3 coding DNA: TGTGCCAGCAGCGCGAGCGGGGGGGAATCGGAGACCCAGTACTTC.

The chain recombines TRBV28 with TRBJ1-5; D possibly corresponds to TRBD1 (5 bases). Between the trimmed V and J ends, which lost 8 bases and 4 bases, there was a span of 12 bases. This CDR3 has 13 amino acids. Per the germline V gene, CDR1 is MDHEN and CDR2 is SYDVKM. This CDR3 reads CASLQASNQPQHF. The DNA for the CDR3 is TGTGCCAGCTTACAGGCGTCTAATCAGCCCCAGCATTTT.

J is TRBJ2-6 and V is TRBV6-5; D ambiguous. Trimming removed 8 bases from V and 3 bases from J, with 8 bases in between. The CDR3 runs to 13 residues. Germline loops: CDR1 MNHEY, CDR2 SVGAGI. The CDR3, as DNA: TGTGCCAGCGGGTTTGGTGGGGCCAACGTCCTGACTTTC. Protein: CASGFGGANVLTF.

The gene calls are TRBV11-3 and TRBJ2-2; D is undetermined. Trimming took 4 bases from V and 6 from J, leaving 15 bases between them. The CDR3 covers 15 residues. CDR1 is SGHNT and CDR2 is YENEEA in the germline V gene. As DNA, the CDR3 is TGTGCCAGCAGCTCCCAGACCTGGGCTGCCGGGGAGCTGTTTTTT. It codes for CASSSQTWAAGELFF.

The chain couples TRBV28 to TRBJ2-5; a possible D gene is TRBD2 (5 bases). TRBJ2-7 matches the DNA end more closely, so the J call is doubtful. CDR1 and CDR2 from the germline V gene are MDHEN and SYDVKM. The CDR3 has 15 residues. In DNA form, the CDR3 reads TGTGCCAGCAGCCCTGGAAGCGGACCAGCCTACGAGCAGTACTTC. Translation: CASSPGSGPAYEQYF.